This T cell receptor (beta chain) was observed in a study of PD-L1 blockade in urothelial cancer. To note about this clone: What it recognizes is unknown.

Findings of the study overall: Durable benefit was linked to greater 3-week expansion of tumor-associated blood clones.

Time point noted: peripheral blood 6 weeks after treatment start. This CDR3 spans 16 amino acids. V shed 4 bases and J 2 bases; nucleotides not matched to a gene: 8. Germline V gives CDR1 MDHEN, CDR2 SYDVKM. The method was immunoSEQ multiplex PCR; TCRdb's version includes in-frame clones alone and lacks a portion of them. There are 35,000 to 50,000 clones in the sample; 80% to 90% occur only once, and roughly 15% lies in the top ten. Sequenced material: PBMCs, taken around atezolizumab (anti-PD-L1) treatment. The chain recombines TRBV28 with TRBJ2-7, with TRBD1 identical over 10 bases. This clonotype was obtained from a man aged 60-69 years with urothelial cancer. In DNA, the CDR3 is TGTGCCAGCAGTTACCCACGGGACAGGGGTGCCTACGAGCAGTACTTC. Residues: CASSYPRDRGAYEQYF.